This paragraph covers one T cell receptor beta chain sequence. The antigen is unknown. The source of the sample is a study of shared clonotypes between healthy human individuals. Study-wide findings and caveats: Rarefaction gave evidence that sorted-subset sequencing remained incomplete despite large depth. Naive CD4 clonotype sharing across a handful of donors was approximately 5%.

Donors were Caucasian adults residing in Nashville, Tennessee, USA. The protocol was immunoSEQ multiplex PCR, while the TCRdb copy is restricted to in-frame clones and leaves out a portion. The sample has fewer than 1.8 million clones; approximately 98.5% are singletons. Between the trimmed V and J ends, which lost 1 base and 0 bases, there was a span of 10 bases. The germline V gene has CDR1 SGHTA and CDR2 FQGNSA. This CDR3 has 16 amino acids. The sample was naive CD4+ T cells sorted from blood. Sample subset: CD45RA+ positively selected. The rearrangement links TRBV7-2 to TRBJ2-1; tentatively, D is TRBD2 (6 bases). The TCR comes from a man aged 30 to 39 in good health. CDR3 amino acids: CASSLVPGSSYNEQFF. CDR3 in DNA: TGTGCCAGCAGCTTAGTCCCCGGGAGCTCCTACAATGAGCAGTTCTTC.